Listed below are T cell receptor beta chains from one sample, sequenced in a study of shared clonotypes between healthy human individuals. Using immunoSEQ multiplex PCR, the repertoire was profiled, and TCRdb retains in-frame clones only, with some absent. The sample carries some 1.5 million clones, around 98% recorded once. Material: naive CD4+ T cells sorted from blood. Receptor source: a man younger than 40 in good health. Both conserved end residues are part of each CDR3. A D gene is named only where the DNA matches it firmly. Only part of the rows carry a size: once, few, many, or a class if the clone is expanded.

clone_size	v_call	j_call	d_call	cdr3_aa	cdr3_nt
.	TRBV29-1	TRBJ2-1	.	CSARDSVAYNEQFF	TGCAGCGCCAGGGATAGCGTAGCCTACAATGAGCAGTTCTTC
.	TRBV7-2	TRBJ1-2	TRBD1	CASSLELLAGQTYGYTF	TGTGCCAGCAGCTTAGAACTTCTGGCGGGACAGACCTATGGCTACACCTTC
.	TRBV2	TRBJ2-7	.	CASRAGTYDEQYF	TGTGCCAGCAGAGCCGGGACTTATGACGAGCAGTACTTC
.	TRBV19	TRBJ1-1	.	CASSLPGRRNTEAFF	TGTGCCAGTAGCCTGCCGGGACGGAGGAACACTGAAGCTTTCTTT
.	TRBV10-1	TRBJ1-5	TRBD1	CASRGQGTGQPQHF	TGCGCCAGCAGGGGACAGGGGACGGGACAGCCCCAGCATTTT
.	TRBV18	TRBJ1-5	.	CASSHLEVSQNQPQHF	TGTGCCAGCTCACACCTTGAGGTGAGCCAAAATCAGCCCCAGCATTTT
.	TRBV28	TRBJ2-7	TRBD2	CASTPAGGSYEQYF	TGTGCCAGCACCCCAGCGGGAGGTTCCTACGAGCAGTACTTC
.	TRBV9	TRBJ1-1	.	CASSVGPNRWDTEAFF	TGTGCCAGCAGCGTAGGACCAAACCGGTGGGACACTGAAGCTTTCTTT
.	TRBV5-1	TRBJ2-2	TRBD2	CASSPTSLLNTGELFF	TGCGCCAGCAGCCCGACTAGCCTCCTGAACACCGGGGAGCTGTTTTTT
.	TRBV1	TRBJ2-1	.	CTSSQELAGLHEQFF	TGCACCAGCAGCCAAGAACTAGCGGGACTTCATGAGCAGTTCTTC
.	TRBV27	TRBJ1-2	.	CASRDSGILRNGYTF	TGTGCCAGCAGGGATTCAGGGATTCTTCGTAATGGCTACACCTTC
.	TRBV28	TRBJ1-2	.	CASTHGRALYGYTF	TGTGCCAGCACGCACGGACGAGCCCTTTATGGCTACACCTTC
.	TRBV14	TRBJ2-3	.	CASSLRGATDTQYF	TGTGCCAGCAGCCTTCGCGGGGCTACAGATACGCAGTATTTT
.	TRBV5-1	TRBJ2-2	TRBD1	CASSLGRTGAVNTGELFF	TGCGCCAGCAGCTTGGGGAGGACAGGGGCGGTAAACACCGGGGAGCTGTTTTTT
.	TRBV5-4	TRBJ1-2	.	CASSAERHNYGYTF	TGTGCCAGCAGCGCCGAGCGGCACAACTATGGCTACACCTTC
.	TRBV5-1	TRBJ2-2	.	CASSSNGPNTGELFF	TGCGCCAGCAGCTCCAATGGACCGAACACCGGGGAGCTGTTTTTT
.	TRBV5-1	TRBJ2-5	.	CASSLSRGRANQETQYF	TGCGCCAGCAGCTTGTCCAGGGGAAGGGCTAACCAAGAGACCCAGTACTTC
.	TRBV2	TRBJ2-1	TRBD2	CASSDRASGSNEQFF	TGTGCCAGCAGTGATCGGGCTAGCGGGAGCAATGAGCAGTTCTTC
.	TRBV9	TRBJ1-1	.	CASSVSGNTEAFF	TGTGCCAGCAGCGTCTCGGGGAACACTGAAGCTTTCTTT
.	TRBV15	TRBJ2-7	TRBD1	CATSKFGTGDGEQYF	TGTGCCACCAGCAAATTCGGGACAGGGGATGGCGAGCAGTACTTC
.	TRBV6-1	TRBJ2-7	.	CASSFRYEQYF	TGTGCCAGCAGCTTCAGGTACGAGCAGTACTTC
.	TRBV5-5	TRBJ2-3	TRBD1	CASSSGQGRTDTQYF	TGTGCCAGCAGCTCCGGACAGGGGAGGACAGATACGCAGTATTTT
.	TRBV7-9	TRBJ2-3	.	CASSLGSRPRADTQYF	TGTGCCAGCAGCTTAGGTAGCAGGCCTAGGGCAGATACGCAGTATTTT
.	TRBV10-3	TRBJ2-1	TRBD1	CASRTTQGVYNEQFF	TGTGCCAGCAGAACAACACAGGGGGTCTACAATGAGCAGTTCTTC
.	TRBV19	TRBJ2-5	.	CASTGQLQETQYF	TGTGCCAGTACGGGTCAGCTCCAAGAGACCCAGTACTTC
.	TRBV28	TRBJ2-4	TRBD2	CANLGEGVSKNIQYF	TGTGCCAACCTTGGGGAGGGAGTATCCAAAAACATTCAGTACTTC
.	TRBV7-9	TRBJ2-2	TRBD1	CATNSWTGNTGELFF	TGTGCCACCAACTCATGGACAGGGAACACCGGGGAGCTGTTTTTT
.	TRBV11-2	TRBJ2-1	.	CASSLSRSSYNEQFF	TGTGCCAGCAGCTTGAGCCGAAGCTCCTACAATGAGCAGTTCTTC
few	TRBV14	TRBJ1-3	.	CASSDSRSGNTIYF	TGTGCCAGCTCTGACAGCCGCTCTGGAAACACCATATATTTT
once	TRBV6-1	TRBJ2-7	.	CASKERPGPVYEQYF	TGTGCCAGCAAAGAAAGGCCGGGACCAGTCTACGAGCAGTACTTC
.	TRBV27	TRBJ2-7	.	CASSDRLSSYEQYF	TGTGCCAGCTCTGACAGGTTAAGCTCCTACGAGCAGTACTTC
once	TRBV19	TRBJ2-5	.	CASSSLGTGFPQETQYF	TGTGCCAGTAGCTCTCTGGGGACGGGGTTTCCCCAAGAGACCCAGTACTTC
.	TRBV5-5	TRBJ2-3	TRBD2	CASSALTSASTDTQYF	TGTGCCAGCAGCGCACTAACTAGCGCTAGCACAGATACGCAGTATTTT
.	TRBV5-1	TRBJ2-7	TRBD2	CASSLFASGRAFDEQYF	TGCGCCAGCAGCTTGTTTGCTAGCGGGAGGGCCTTCGACGAGCAGTACTTC
.	TRBV9	TRBJ2-7	.	CASSVGGSGYEQYF	TGTGCCAGCAGCGTAGGAGGGAGCGGCTACGAGCAGTACTTC
.	TRBV7-9	TRBJ1-2	.	CASSLVWGEYQTGYGYTF	TGTGCCAGCAGCTTAGTGTGGGGCGAATACCAGACCGGATATGGCTACACCTTC
.	TRBV5-6	TRBJ2-6	.	CASSLTARSGANVLTF	TGTGCCAGCAGCTTGACTGCCCGCTCTGGGGCCAACGTCCTGACTTTC
.	TRBV7-2	TRBJ1-5	.	CASSLAGTSSNQPQHF	TGTGCCAGCAGCTTAGCCGGGACAAGTAGCAATCAGCCCCAGCATTTT
.	TRBV5-1	TRBJ2-1	TRBD1	CASSRGQTSYNEQFF	TGCGCCAGCAGCAGGGGACAGACCTCCTACAATGAGCAGTTCTTC
.	TRBV7-2	TRBJ1-4	.	CASSLAGNEKLFF	TGTGCCAGCAGCTTAGCCGGGAATGAAAAACTGTTTTTT
once	TRBV19	TRBJ1-2	.	CASSLNEYGYTF	TGTGCCAGTAGTCTTAACGAGTATGGCTACACCTTC
.	TRBV28	TRBJ1-4	.	CASRPEIGKLFF	TGTGCCAGCAGGCCGGAAATAGGGAAACTGTTTTTT
.	TRBV6-6	TRBJ1-3	.	CATKDSGAGNTIYF	TGTGCCACAAAGGACTCAGGGGCTGGAAACACCATATATTTT
.	TRBV5-1	TRBJ2-5	TRBD2	CASKISGRAETQYF	TGCGCCAGCAAGATAAGCGGGAGGGCGGAGACCCAGTACTTC
.	TRBV6-6	TRBJ2-6	.	CASSYGSPGANVLTF	TGTGCCAGCAGTTACGGGTCCCCTGGGGCCAACGTCCTGACTTTC
.	TRBV15	TRBJ1-5	.	CATSRDRDSNQPQHF	TGTGCCACCAGCAGAGATCGGGACAGCAATCAGCCCCAGCATTTT
.	TRBV29-1	TRBJ1-3	TRBD1	CSVDPGTGTGNTIYF	TGCAGCGTTGACCCCGGGACAGGGACTGGAAACACCATATATTTT
.	TRBV15	TRBJ2-3	TRBD2	CATSRVVGLLRADTQYF	TGTGCCACCAGCAGAGTAGTGGGACTACTAAGAGCAGATACGCAGTATTTT
.	TRBV2	TRBJ2-7	.	CASTTDRGLYEQYF	TGTGCCAGCACTACTGACAGGGGACTATACGAGCAGTACTTC
.	TRBV29-1	TRBJ2-7	TRBD2	CSVAPTSAYEQYF	TGCAGCGTTGCCCCGACTAGCGCCTACGAGCAGTACTTC
once	TRBV2	TRBJ1-1	.	CASCAQPWTEAFF	TGTGCCAGCTGTGCACAGCCGTGGACTGAAGCTTTCTTT
once	TRBV5-1	TRBJ2-2	TRBD1	CASILGTGNTGELFF	TGCGCCAGCATCCTTGGGACAGGGAACACCGGGGAGCTGTTTTTT